A single TCR beta chain is shown here with its context. Its target is not known. Other DNA sequences within the sample encode an identical CDR3. This entry belongs to a study of shared clonotypes between healthy human individuals. Overall study findings and caveats: Sampling covered blood only; tissue repertoires likely differ.

Germline loops: CDR1 MNHNS, CDR2 SASEGT. The CDR3 consists of 13 residues. Trimming at V came to 8 bases and at J to 3 bases, leaving 3 bases not matched to a gene. Several immunoSEQ plates received, in even portions, the genomic DNA of each subset. TCRdb keeps only in-frame clones here, not all; method: immunoSEQ multiplex PCR. Among around 1.6 million clones listed, around 98% were seen once. The chain carries TRBV6-1 and TRBJ1-3; 8 bases fit TRBD1. The clonotype comes from a man aged 30 to 45 in good health. Sequencing was done on a sample of naive CD4+ T cells sorted from blood. Subset meaning: CD45RA+ positively selected. For the CDR3, the DNA is TGTGCCAGCGGCGGACAGGGTGGAAACACCATATATTTT. Amino acid sequence: CASGGQGGNTIYF.